Sequencing of this TCR beta chain was carried out in a study of Tregs in tolerant kidney transplant recipients. General study findings and limits: Expanding Tregs on activated donor B cells appeared to best identify donor-specific TCRbeta clones. No direct test of biological reproducibility was done here.

On this clone itself: Its antigen is not identified.

Germline V gene data show CDR1 as SGHRS and CDR2 as YFSETQ. V was clipped by 4 bases and J by 8 bases; unmatched bases: 8. CDR3 size: 14 residues. TCRdb's copy holds only in-frame clones and misses some; the assay was immunoSEQ multiplex PCR. The sample records about 56,000 clones, around 80% being singletons. CD4+CD25+CD127- Tregs, CD4+CD25- non-Tregs, CD4 and CD8 cells were sorted. Sequencing used CD4+ T cells from blood. This clonotype was sampled from a human donor in good health. The rearrangement links TRBV5-1 to TRBJ1-4, with 7 bases matching TRBD1. The CDR3 region is CASSTGQLWEKLFF. The CDR3 bases are TGCGCCAGCAGCACGGGACAGCTATGGGAAAAACTGTTTTTT.